This TCR beta chain appears in the sequencing data of a study of T cell changes during pregnancy in multiple sclerosis. TCRdb's copy holds only in-frame clones and misses some; the assay was immunoSEQ multiplex PCR. The table shows about 100,000 clones, with 85% to 95% occurring only once. This CDR3 has 15 amino acids. Germline loops: CDR1 MNHNS, CDR2 SASEGT. Between the trimmed V and J ends, which lost 2 bases and 7 bases, there was a span of 14 bases. Here the sequenced sample was peripheral blood, taken in the first trimester of pregnancy. The receptor was derived from a female donor with multiple sclerosis, enrolled in a pregnancy study. The J gene is TRBJ1-4, the V gene TRBV6-1; possibly TRBD1 for D (5 bases). The chain's CDR3 is CASSESQGTGEKLFF. CDR3 DNA: TGTGCCAGCAGTGAATCTCAGGGCACTGGTGAAAAACTGTTTTTT.